A selection of T cell receptor beta chains follows, all from one sample in a study of blood T cell repertoires in COVID-19. The assay was immunoSEQ multiplex PCR, and TCRdb's table has in-frame clones only and misses some. The sample shows tens of thousands of clones, 75% to 85% of them seen only once. Input material: peripheral blood. The source is a man at least 80 years old with acute or convalescent COVID-19. CDR3s include the opening cysteine and the closing phenylalanine or tryptophan. Fields, in order: J gene, D gene, clone size, V gene, CDR3 DNA, CDR3 protein. A D gene is named only where the DNA matches it firmly. Size is stated for part of the rows, as once, few or many counts, or as a class when the clone is expanded.

j_call: TRBJ2-6; d_call: NA; clone_size: NA; v_call: TRBV2; cdr3_nt: TGTGCCAGCAGGTTGGCAGGGATACTCTCTGGGGCCAACGTCCTGACTTTC; cdr3_aa: CASRLAGILSGANVLTF
j_call: TRBJ2-1; d_call: TRBD2; clone_size: NA; v_call: TRBV28; cdr3_nt: TGTGCCAGCACCTCGACTAGCGGGAGCTCCTACAATGAGCAGTTCTTC; cdr3_aa: CASTSTSGSSYNEQFF
j_call: TRBJ1-1; d_call: NA; clone_size: NA; v_call: TRBV3-1/TRBV3-2; cdr3_nt: TGTGCCAGCAGCCAAGGCTTCGGCGGAGTGAACACTGAAGCTTTCTTT; cdr3_aa: CASSQGFGGVNTEAFF
j_call: TRBJ1-2; d_call: NA; clone_size: NA; v_call: TRBV5-1; cdr3_nt: TGCGCCAGCAGCTTGGAACCGAGCGGCGGCTACACCTTC; cdr3_aa: CASSLEPSGGYTF
j_call: TRBJ2-7; d_call: TRBD2; clone_size: NA; v_call: TRBV11-2; cdr3_nt: TGTGCCAGCAGCTTAAGTAGCGGGGCTGGGTCCTACGAGCAGTACTTC; cdr3_aa: CASSLSSGAGSYEQYF
j_call: TRBJ1-6; d_call: NA; clone_size: NA; v_call: TRBV4-3; cdr3_nt: TGCGCCAGCAGCCACGGGACTGGTAATTCACCCCTCCACTTT; cdr3_aa: CASSHGTGNSPLHF
j_call: TRBJ1-4; d_call: NA; clone_size: NA; v_call: TRBV7-9; cdr3_nt: TGTGCCAGCAGCTCGGTGGCGGGTTGGCTGTTTTTT; cdr3_aa: CASSSVAGWLFF
j_call: TRBJ2-7; d_call: TRBD2; clone_size: NA; v_call: TRBV5-1; cdr3_nt: TGCGCCAGCAGCTCTGGACAAACCGGACTAGGTGGCGGCGAGCAGTACTTC; cdr3_aa: CASSSGQTGLGGGEQYF
j_call: TRBJ2-7; d_call: NA; clone_size: NA; v_call: TRBV3-1/TRBV3-2; cdr3_nt: TGTGCCAGCAGCCAAGGGCCCTACGAGCAGTACTTC; cdr3_aa: CASSQGPYEQYF
j_call: TRBJ2-1; d_call: NA; clone_size: NA; v_call: TRBV28; cdr3_nt: TGTGCCAGCAGTTTGGGTCTTTCGCGGGGATCGTACAATGAGCAGTTCTTC; cdr3_aa: CASSLGLSRGSYNEQFF
j_call: TRBJ1-5; d_call: NA; clone_size: once; v_call: TRBV4-1; cdr3_nt: TGCGCCAGCAGCCAAGAACGACAACTTAGCAATCAGCCCCAGCATTTT; cdr3_aa: CASSQERQLSNQPQHF
j_call: TRBJ1-2; d_call: NA; clone_size: NA; v_call: TRBV19; cdr3_nt: TGTGCCAGTAGTAACAGGGATATCTATGGCTACACCTTC; cdr3_aa: CASSNRDIYGYTF
j_call: TRBJ2-1; d_call: NA; clone_size: NA; v_call: TRBV2; cdr3_nt: TGTGCCAGCAGCCTAACAGAACAGTACAATGAGCAGTTCTTC; cdr3_aa: CASSLTEQYNEQFF
j_call: TRBJ2-3; d_call: TRBD1; clone_size: NA; v_call: TRBV18; cdr3_nt: TGTGCCAGCTCACCAGGGACAGGGGGCTTCGATACGCAGTATTTT; cdr3_aa: CASSPGTGGFDTQYF
j_call: TRBJ1-2; d_call: NA; clone_size: NA; v_call: TRBV7-8; cdr3_nt: TGTGCCAGCAGCCAATACAGGGAGAGGGGCTACACCTTC; cdr3_aa: CASSQYRERGYTF
j_call: TRBJ1-1; d_call: TRBD1; clone_size: NA; v_call: TRBV7-9; cdr3_nt: TGTGCCAGCAGCATCGGGACAGGGAGAGTAGGGGCTTTCTTT; cdr3_aa: CASSIGTGRVGAFF
j_call: TRBJ1-5; d_call: NA; clone_size: hyperexpanded; v_call: TRBV30; cdr3_nt: TGTGCCTGGAGTGGTCAGATCAATCAGCCCCAGCATTTT; cdr3_aa: CAWSGQINQPQHF
j_call: TRBJ2-4; d_call: NA; clone_size: NA; v_call: TRBV7-2; cdr3_nt: TGTGCCAGCAGCTTATTACCAGGGGCGGGAAACATTCAGTACTTC; cdr3_aa: CASSLLPGAGNIQYF
j_call: TRBJ2-3; d_call: NA; clone_size: NA; v_call: TRBV9; cdr3_nt: TGTGCCAGCAGCGTAACAGGGTTCACAGATACGCAGTATTTT; cdr3_aa: CASSVTGFTDTQYF
j_call: TRBJ1-2; d_call: NA; clone_size: NA; v_call: TRBV30; cdr3_nt: TGTGCCTGGTCGAGATCCCAGGGAGGTGGCTACACCTTC; cdr3_aa: CAWSRSQGGGYTF
j_call: TRBJ2-7; d_call: TRBD2; clone_size: NA; v_call: TRBV7-6; cdr3_nt: TGTGCCAGCAGCTTAGGACCTGCGGGAGGCGGCGAGCAGTACTTC; cdr3_aa: CASSLGPAGGGEQYF
j_call: TRBJ2-2; d_call: TRBD2; clone_size: NA; v_call: TRBV24-1; cdr3_nt: TGTGCCACCAGTGATCGACTAGCGGGGGGCACCGGGGAGCTGTTTTTT; cdr3_aa: CATSDRLAGGTGELFF
j_call: TRBJ1-1; d_call: NA; clone_size: NA; v_call: TRBV6-2/TRBV6-3; cdr3_nt: TGTGCCAGCAGTTACGGGGGGAGGACCACTGAAGCTTTCTTT; cdr3_aa: CASSYGGRTTEAFF
j_call: TRBJ1-1; d_call: TRBD1; clone_size: once; v_call: TRBV28; cdr3_nt: TGTGCCAGCAGAACTCGGACAGGGGAGGCCACTGAAGCTTTCTTT; cdr3_aa: CASRTRTGEATEAFF
j_call: TRBJ1-5; d_call: TRBD1; clone_size: once; v_call: TRBV6-2/TRBV6-3; cdr3_nt: TGTGCCAGCAGTTTCGACAGGGGTGAATTACGCAATCAGCCCCAGCATTTT; cdr3_aa: CASSFDRGELRNQPQHF
j_call: TRBJ1-4; d_call: NA; clone_size: NA; v_call: TRBV4-2; cdr3_nt: TGTGCCAGCAGCCAAGCGGCAGGGGATGAAAAACTGTTTTTT; cdr3_aa: CASSQAAGDEKLFF
j_call: TRBJ1-2; d_call: TRBD1; clone_size: NA; v_call: TRBV11-2; cdr3_nt: TGTGCCAGCAGCTCTAATGTGGACAGGGTTAATTCTGGCTACACCTTC; cdr3_aa: CASSSNVDRVNSGYTF
j_call: TRBJ2-1; d_call: TRBD2; clone_size: NA; v_call: TRBV11-2; cdr3_nt: TGTGCCAGCAGCTCGAGAGTCCTAGCGGTCTCTTACAATGAGCAGTTCTTC; cdr3_aa: CASSSRVLAVSYNEQFF
j_call: TRBJ2-1; d_call: NA; clone_size: NA; v_call: TRBV24-1; cdr3_nt: TGTGCCACCAGTGATCCTACAGGGAGCTCCTACAATGAGCAGTTCTTC; cdr3_aa: CATSDPTGSSYNEQFF
j_call: TRBJ1-4; d_call: NA; clone_size: few; v_call: TRBV5-5; cdr3_nt: TGTGCCAGCACCCCTTTTGGGGGGGCTAATGAAAAACTGTTTTTT; cdr3_aa: CASTPFGGANEKLFF
j_call: TRBJ2-5; d_call: NA; clone_size: NA; v_call: TRBV27; cdr3_nt: TGTGCCAGCAGTGGTAGGACCCAGTACTTC; cdr3_aa: CASSGRTQYF
j_call: TRBJ2-7; d_call: NA; clone_size: NA; v_call: TRBV11-2; cdr3_nt: TGTGCCAGCAGTCCTGGCCGGACAGCCACCTACGAGCAGTACTTC; cdr3_aa: CASSPGRTATYEQYF
j_call: TRBJ2-1; d_call: NA; clone_size: NA; v_call: TRBV5-1; cdr3_nt: TGCGCCAGCAGCTTTAAGGACACAAACAATGAGCAGTTCTTC; cdr3_aa: CASSFKDTNNEQFF
j_call: TRBJ1-5; d_call: NA; clone_size: NA; v_call: TRBV14; cdr3_nt: TGTGCCAGCAGCCATGGGGACAACCTGTCCCAGCATTTT; cdr3_aa: CASSHGDNLSQHF
j_call: TRBJ1-2; d_call: NA; clone_size: NA; v_call: TRBV28; cdr3_nt: TGTGCCAGCAGTTTGATGGGGGCCCAGGGCTACACCTTC; cdr3_aa: CASSLMGAQGYTF
j_call: TRBJ1-1; d_call: NA; clone_size: once; v_call: TRBV3-1/TRBV3-2; cdr3_nt: TGTGCCAGCAGCCAAAACAGGGCAGGGAACACTGAAGCTTTCTTT; cdr3_aa: CASSQNRAGNTEAFF
j_call: TRBJ2-1; d_call: NA; clone_size: NA; v_call: TRBV11-2; cdr3_nt: TGTGCCAGCAGCTTAGGTAGACAGGTGCTTTACAATGAGCAGTTCTTC; cdr3_aa: CASSLGRQVLYNEQFF
j_call: TRBJ2-7; d_call: NA; clone_size: once; v_call: TRBV6-5; cdr3_nt: TGTGCCATCCTCACATCGGCAGGGGAAAACGAGCAGTACTTC; cdr3_aa: CAILTSAGENEQYF
j_call: TRBJ2-5; d_call: TRBD1; clone_size: few; v_call: TRBV19; cdr3_nt: TGTGCCAGTAGCCCGGGACAGGGGATAGGGGAGACCCAGTACTTC; cdr3_aa: CASSPGQGIGETQYF
j_call: TRBJ1-2; d_call: NA; clone_size: large; v_call: TRBV16; cdr3_nt: TGTGCCAGCAGCCAATCTGGCCAGGGTGAAGGCTACACCTTC; cdr3_aa: CASSQSGQGEGYTF
j_call: TRBJ2-5; d_call: TRBD2; clone_size: NA; v_call: TRBV6-5; cdr3_nt: TGTGCCAGCAGTTACGTAGCGGGACTGAAGGGAGAGACCCAGTACTTC; cdr3_aa: CASSYVAGLKGETQYF
j_call: TRBJ1-6; d_call: TRBD1; clone_size: NA; v_call: TRBV5-1; cdr3_nt: TGCGCCAGCAGCTTTCAAACGGACAGGGAAAATTCACCCCTCCACTTT; cdr3_aa: CASSFQTDRENSPLHF
j_call: TRBJ2-7; d_call: NA; clone_size: NA; v_call: TRBV28; cdr3_nt: TGTGCCAGCAGGGGAGGTAGTGGGGTGGTCGAGCAGTACTTC; cdr3_aa: CASRGGSGVVEQYF